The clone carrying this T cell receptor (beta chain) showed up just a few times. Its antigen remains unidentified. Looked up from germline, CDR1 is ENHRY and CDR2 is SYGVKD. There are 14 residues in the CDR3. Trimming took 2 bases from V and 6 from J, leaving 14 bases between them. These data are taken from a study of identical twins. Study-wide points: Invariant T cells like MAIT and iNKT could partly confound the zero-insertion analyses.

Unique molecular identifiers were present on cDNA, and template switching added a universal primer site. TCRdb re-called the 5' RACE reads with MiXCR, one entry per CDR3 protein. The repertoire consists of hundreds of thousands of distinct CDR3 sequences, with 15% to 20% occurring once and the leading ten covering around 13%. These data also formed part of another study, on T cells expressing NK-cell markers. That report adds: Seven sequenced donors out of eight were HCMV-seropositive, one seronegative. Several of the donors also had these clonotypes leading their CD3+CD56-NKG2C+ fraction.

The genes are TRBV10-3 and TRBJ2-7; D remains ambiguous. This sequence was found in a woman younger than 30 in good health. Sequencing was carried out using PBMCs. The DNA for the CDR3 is TGTGCCATCAGTGAGGGTCCCGTACCGGGCGAGCAGTACTTC. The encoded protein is CAISEGPVPGEQYF.